This TCR beta chain was identified in a study of T cell changes during pregnancy in multiple sclerosis. Trimming removed 3 bases from V and 3 bases from J, with 15 bases in between. This CDR3 contains 15 residues. From germline, CDR1 is KGHSH and CDR2 LQKENI. Clones were read by immunoSEQ multiplex PCR, and TCRdb kept only the in-frame ones, dropping some. This table has about 44,000 clones, approximately 90% appearing once. The material sequenced was CD4+ T cells from peripheral blood mononuclear cells, taken before pregnancy. The rearrangement joins TRBV18 to TRBJ2-7; tentative D call: TRBD2 (6 bases). The receptor's source is a female donor with multiple sclerosis, enrolled in a pregnancy study. The CDR3 coding sequence is TGTGCCAGCTCACCCCCGGGAGCCCCCCTCTACGAGCAGTACTTC. It yields the protein CASSPPGAPLYEQYF.